This TCR beta chain was captured by sequencing in a study of T-cell reconstitution after alpha-beta-depleted transplantation in children. TCRbeta library construction was performed incorporating unique molecular identifiers. TCRdb passed the PCR reads through MiXCR, listing each CDR3 protein once. The table shows 300,000 to 400,000 distinct CDR3 sequences, with approximately 20% occurring only once. The CDR3 is 17 residues long. Trimming left V 4 bases short and J 1 base short, with 19 bases between. Germline values: CDR1 SGHRS, CDR2 YFSETQ. Study-wide results and limits: Fresh T-cell production supplied most of the T-cell counts and diversity seen one year after transplant.

On this clonotype: Its cognate antigen is unknown.

Sequencing was performed on PBMCs, mostly from graft donor cells, taken 180 days after TCRalphabeta/CD19-depleted stem cell transplant. The chain couples TRBV5-1 to TRBJ2-3; D remains ambiguous. This receptor was identified in a male patient aged 5 to 17 who had a stem cell transplant for acute lymphoblastic leukemia, so the T cells may come from the graft donor. In DNA, the CDR3 is TGCGCCAGCAGCCCGGAGCCTTCGGGCGTGGGCACAGATACGCAGTATTTT. Amino acid sequence: CASSPEPSGVGTDTQYF.